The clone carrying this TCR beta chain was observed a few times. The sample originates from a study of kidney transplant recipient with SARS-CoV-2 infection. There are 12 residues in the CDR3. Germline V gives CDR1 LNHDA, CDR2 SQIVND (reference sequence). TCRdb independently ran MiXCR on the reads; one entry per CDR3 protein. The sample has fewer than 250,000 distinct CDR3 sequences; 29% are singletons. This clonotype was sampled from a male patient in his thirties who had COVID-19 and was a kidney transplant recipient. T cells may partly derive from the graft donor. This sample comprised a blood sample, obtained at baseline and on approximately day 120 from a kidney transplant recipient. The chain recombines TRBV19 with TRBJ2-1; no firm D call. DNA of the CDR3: TGTGCATCTAGTAGAACCTACAATGAGCAGTTCTTC. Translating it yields CASSRTYNEQFF. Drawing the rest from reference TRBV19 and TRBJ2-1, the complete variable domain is DGGITQSPKYLFRKEGQNVTLSCEQNLNHDAMYWYRQDPGQGLRLIYYSQIVNDFQKGDIAEGYSVSREKKESFPLTVTSAQKNPTAFYLCASSRTYNEQFFGPGTRLTVL.